The 20 T cell receptor beta chains in this list originate from one sample, sequenced in a study of glioma-infiltrating T cells after dendritic cell vaccination. The protocol was immunoSEQ multiplex PCR, while the TCRdb copy is restricted to in-frame clones and leaves out a portion. The data hold fewer than 100,000 clones, with 86% observed a single time. The starting material was blood, obtained before dendritic cell vaccination. Receptor source: a human donor with glioblastoma.

The J gene is TRBJ1-2, the V gene TRBV5-4, with D possibly matching TRBD1 (5 bases). Deletions cut 4 bases from V and 4 bases from J, with 20 bases between. The CDR3 has 16 residues. Looked up from germline, CDR1 is SGHNT and CDR2 is YYREEE (reference sequence). DNA for the CDR3: TGTGCCAGCAGCCGCCTCGGACAACTTACCATCTATGGCTACACCTTC. Protein sequence: CASSRLGQLTIYGYTF.

This clone was found once. This chain joins TRBV27 and TRBJ2-1; 9 bases agree with TRBD2. The V segment lost 3 bases and the J segment 9 bases; nucleotides outside the gene matches: 15. The length of the CDR3 is 17 residues. The germline gives CDR1 MNHEY, CDR2 SMNVEV (reference sequence). CDR3: CASSFRGLAGVRGEQFF. CDR3 DNA sequence: TGTGCCAGCAGTTTCCGAGGGTTAGCGGGAGTAAGAGGTGAGCAGTTCTTC.

The chain carries TRBV9 and TRBJ1-1; perhaps TRBD1 as D (6 bases). CDR1 is SGDLS and CDR2 is YYNGEE in the germline V gene. The CDR3 has 16 residues. V was trimmed by 0 bases and J by 11 bases, leaving 23 bases between them. The CDR3 nucleotides are TGTGCCAGCAGCGTAGACTCGGGGGGGCGTAACTCTGGGGCTTTCTTT. Translation: CASSVDSGGRNSGAFF.

This chain links TRBV29-1 with TRBJ2-1, with 8 positions matching TRBD1. Germline V gene sequence: CDR1 SQVTM, CDR2 ANQGSEA. Trimming at V came to 3 bases and at J to 9 bases, leaving 4 bases not matched to a gene. This CDR3 is built from 12 residues. This chain's CDR3 is CSVDAGGSEQFF. DNA for the CDR3: TGCAGCGTTGACGCAGGGGGCTCTGAGCAGTTCTTC.

The chain employs TRBV7-6 and TRBJ1-1; the D is unclear. The V gene's germline CDR1 is SGHVS and CDR2 FNYEAQ. CDR3 length: 11 amino acids. Between the trimmed V and J ends, which lost 5 bases and 7 bases, there was a span of 8 bases. The CDR3 DNA is TGTGCCAGCAGCCTCGGAGGTGAAGCTTTCTTT. It codes for CASSLGGEAFF.

The V and J genes are TRBV30 and TRBJ2-2; no clear D gene. This CDR3 has 14 residues. Germline lookup yields CDR1 GTSNPN and CDR2 SVGIG (reference sequence). V was clipped by 0 bases and J by 3 bases, with 8 bases between them. The CDR3 coding sequence is TGTGCCTGGAGTGTGGGCCGACACACCGGGGAGCTGTTTTTT. Protein sequence: CAWSVGRHTGELFF.

The chain links TRBV6-5 to TRBJ1-2; D is unclear. The V end was cut by 0 bases, the J end by 4 bases, with 12 bases between. The CDR3 runs to 15 residues. CDR1 MNHEY and CDR2 SVGAGI come from the germline V gene. The CDR3 DNA sequence: TGTGCCAGCAGTTACTCATGGGGAGGAGGCTATGGCTACACCTTC. Protein product: CASSYSWGGGYGYTF.

In DNA, the CDR3 is TGTGCCAGCAGTTGGGTGCTAGCGGAGGGGGGGGATACGCAGTATTTT. This translates into CASSWVLAEGGDTQYF. This chain uses TRBV6-6 with TRBJ2-3; tentatively, D is TRBD2 (7 bases). The V gene lost 4 bases and the J gene lost 6 bases, with 20 bases spanning the gap. This CDR3 region has 16 residues. Germline CDR1 and CDR2: MNHNY and SVGAGI (reference sequence).

The sample holds one count of this clone. V gene TRBV10-3 combines with J gene TRBJ2-7; D remains unclear. CDR1 and CDR2 (germline): ENHRY, SYGVKD. The V end was cut by 4 bases, the J end by 1 base, with 8 bases between. The CDR3 sequence is 13 residues long. CDR3 sequence (DNA): TGTGCCATCAGTGTGGGCCCATCCTACGAGCAGTACTTC. Protein product: CAISVGPSYEQYF.

The chain joins TRBV29-1 to TRBJ2-1, with a possible D match to TRBD2 (5 bases). The germline V gene has CDR1 SQVTM and CDR2 ANQGSEA. This CDR3 is built from 14 residues. V lost 3 bases and J lost 4, with 13 bases in between. The CDR3 nucleotides are TGCAGCGTTGATGAGGGCCTCCCTTACAATGAGCAGTTCTTC. Its translation: CSVDEGLPYNEQFF.

This chain joins TRBV15 and TRBJ2-7; 8 bases align to TRBD1. CDR3 length equals 15 residues. Germline loops: CDR1 LNHNV, CDR2 YYDKDF (reference sequence). J gave up 2 bases and V 3 bases, and 6 bases lay outside the gene matches. CDR3 DNA sequence: TGTGCCACCAGCAGCCGGGACAGGCCAACCTACGAGCAGTACTTC. It is translated as CATSSRDRPTYEQYF.

This chain joins TRBV2 and TRBJ1-2, with 9 bases identical to TRBD1. This CDR3 is built from 16 residues. V shed 3 bases and J 5 bases; nucleotides not matched to a gene: 10. The germline gives CDR1 SNHLY, CDR2 FYNNEI. The CDR3 DNA reads as TGTGCCAGCAGTGACCCTAGGGACAGGGCGAGGTATGGCTACACCTTC. Protein product: CASSDPRDRARYGYTF.

This chain uses TRBV4-1 with TRBJ2-3; TRBD2 matches at 9 bases. The CDR3 consists of 15 residues. V was pared by 2 bases and J by 0 bases, with 0 bases of the junction left unmatched. Germline values: CDR1 MGHRA, CDR2 YSYEKL. CDR3 protein: CASSQLAGSTDTQYF. CDR3 sequence (DNA): TGCGCCAGCAGCCAACTAGCGGGGAGCACAGATACGCAGTATTTT.

This clone was seen at least ten times. This sequence joins TRBV4-1 and TRBJ2-1, with D possibly matching TRBD1 (6 bases). Trimming stripped 1 base from V and 8 bases from J, with 15 bases between. The germline CDR1 and CDR2 sequences are MGHRA and YSYEKL. The CDR3 loop spans 15 amino acids. CDR3 bases: TGCGCCAGCAGCCAAGGACCAACAGGGATGGATGAGCAGTTCTTC. Protein: CASSQGPTGMDEQFF.

This clone was observed once. The V call is TRBV27, the J call TRBJ2-7; unclear D gene. Trimming stripped 6 bases from V and 4 bases from J, with 13 bases between. This CDR3 region has 13 residues. Germline V gene sequence: CDR1 MNHEY, CDR2 SMNVEV (reference sequence). Here the CDR3 reads CASSPQDLYEQYF. CDR3 bases: TGTGCCAGCAGCCCCCAGGATCTATACGAGCAGTACTTC.

The V gene is TRBV11-3, the J gene TRBJ2-2; D might be TRBD1 (6 bases). Trimming removed 3 bases from V and 5 bases from J, with 10 bases in between. The CDR3 extends over 14 amino acids. The germline gives CDR1 SGHNT, CDR2 YENEEA. CDR3 in DNA: TGTGCCAGCAGCTTCCGGGACACGACCGGGGAGCTGTTTTTT. It is translated as CASSFRDTTGELFF.

This clone has more than one count but fewer than ten. The chain carries TRBV9 and TRBJ2-3; D is perhaps TRBD1 (5 bases). Trimming cost V 3 bases and J 1 base, with 12 bases left between them. Looked up from germline, CDR1 is SGDLS and CDR2 is YYNGEE. The CDR3 extends over 15 amino acids. DNA for the CDR3: TGTGCCAGCAGCGCCGGCGCCAGGGGCACAGATACGCAGTATTTT. This gives the protein CASSAGARGTDTQYF.

V usage is TRBV4-1 and J usage is TRBJ2-7; 10 nucleotides agree with TRBD2. This CDR3 has 17 amino acids. From germline, CDR1 is MGHRA and CDR2 YSYEKL. The junction had 11 bases not matched to a gene; V was cut back by 0 bases and J by 6 bases. CDR3 sequence: CASSQDQTSGALGEQYF. As DNA, the CDR3 is TGCGCCAGCAGCCAAGATCAAACTAGCGGGGCCCTGGGCGAGCAGTACTTC.

The chain is built from TRBV27 and TRBJ2-7; possible D gene TRBD1, 5 bases. This CDR3 is built from 12 residues. The germline gives CDR1 MNHEY, CDR2 SMNVEV (reference sequence). V lost 8 bases to trimming and J lost 2 bases, with 10 bases between them. CDR3 coding DNA: TGTGCCAGCTCAGGGTCAACCTACGAGCAGTACTTC. It specifies CASSGSTYEQYF.

The rearrangement links TRBV5-4 to TRBJ2-7; TRBD1 is a possible D gene (6 bases). This CDR3 has 13 amino acids. V was trimmed by 2 bases and J by 4 bases, leaving 10 bases between them. The germline CDR1 and CDR2 sequences are SGHNT and YYREEE (reference sequence). Here the CDR3 reads CASSFGQRYEQYF. As DNA, the CDR3 is TGTGCCAGCAGCTTTGGACAGCGGTACGAGCAGTACTTC.